This TCR beta chain derives from a study of blood T cell repertoires in COVID-19. Across the study: The cDNA or gDNA used as material had been derived from T cells, B-cell-depleted T cells, or PBMCs.

Enrolled through a virtual design, the participants were between 18 and 89 years of age and came from about two dozen US areas. Two consecutive negative NP/OP PCR tests, clearance, or resolved symptoms defined Cohort 3 recovery. Of note for this clone: Germline is not matched at one junction end, which may reflect a read error.

In the authors' workflow: Scientists estimated how many nucleated cells there were by amplifying reference gene primers. Sequenced by immunoSEQ multiplex PCR; TCRdb stores in-frame clones only, minus some. That table is the source of V, J and clone size, and D and trimming were worked out from the DNA. Of some 340,000 clones in the sample, around 83% were seen once. This CDR3 contains 15 residues. The V gene's germline CDR1 is SNHLY and CDR2 FYNNEI. Sequencing was done on a sample of PBMCs or T cells enriched from blood (not recorded which). This TCR derives from a woman aged 45-65 years who had recovered from COVID-19. The gene calls are TRBV2 and TRBJ1-6; perhaps TRBD1 as D (5 bases). CDR3 nucleotide sequence: TGTGCCAGCAGGGAAGACAGCTCCTATAATTCACCCCTCCACTTT. This codes for CASREDSSYNSPLHF. The whole variable domain, filled in from reference TRBV2 and TRBJ1-6, reads EPEVTQTPSHQVTQMGQEVILRCVPISNHLYFYWYRQILGQKVEFLVSFYNNEISEKSEIFDDQFSVERPDGSNFTLKIRSTKLEDSAMYFCASREDSSYNSPLHFGNGTRLTVT.